Listed below are T cell receptor beta chains from one sample, sequenced in a study of blood T cell repertoires in COVID-19. Some clones are missing from TCRdb's copy, which holds only in-frame ones; the method was immunoSEQ multiplex PCR. Of roughly 10,000 clones in the sample, roughly nine tenths were seen once. Input material: peripheral blood. These receptor sequences come from a young man with active or convalescent COVID-19. Both conserved end residues are trimmed from each CDR3. The order of the fields is V gene, CDR3 protein.

TRBV7-9 ASSLENRGNEKLF
TRBV6-5 ASSYSRLAGDEQF
TRBV19 ASSILQGTDTQY
TRBV29-1 SALLAGSYEQY
TRBV3-1/TRBV3-2 ASSQRGLNSPLH
TRBV18 ASSLNTEQF
TRBV9 ASSPDRANQPQH
TRBV2 ASTLNGGGSEQY
TRBV6-4 ASSEGSGGNEQF
TRBV7-9 ASSQPGAGNTIY
TRBV6-5 ASSGNRGDYGYT
TRBV6-4 ASSDSDRDTGELF
TRBV7-3 ASSLQGGGATDTQY
TRBV11-2 ASSMLADRDHTDTQY
TRBV5-6 ASSLEGRTQY
TRBV9 ASSVEVGFKY